Shown below are 14 T cell receptor beta chains from a single sample sequenced in a study of OX40 agonist ivuxolimab in advanced cancers. Repertoires were generated with immunoSEQ multiplex PCR, while TCRdb's copy carries only in-frame clones and drops some. There are roughly 28,000 clones in the sample; less than 80% occur only once, and 25% to 30% lies in the top ten. Specimen: CD4+ or CD8+ T cells sorted from blood, collected in a trial of the OX40 agonist ivuxolimab. Every receptor here comes from an adult with an advanced solid tumor such as melanoma, head and neck, liver or kidney cancer.

The V and J genes are TRBV9 and TRBJ2-3; D is ambiguous. This CDR3 has 15 amino acids. Per germline, CDR1 SGDLS and CDR2 YYNGEE. V lost 3 bases to trimming and J lost 0 bases, with 11 bases between them. CDR3 DNA: TGTGCCAGCAGCGACTATGGGCCGAGCACAGATACGCAGTATTTT. This translates into CASSDYGPSTDTQYF.

V usage is TRBV29-1 and J usage is TRBJ2-7; D gene unclear. There are 11 residues in the CDR3. Per germline, CDR1 SQVTM and CDR2 ANQGSEA. The V end lost 8 bases, the J end lost 2 bases, and 10 bases lay between the germline ends. CDR3 protein: CSSTGPYEQYF. In nucleotides, the CDR3 is TGCAGCTCCACTGGACCCTACGAGCAGTACTTC.

The chain recombines TRBV5-8 with TRBJ1-4; possibly TRBD1 for D (5 bases). The germline V and J ends were trimmed by 6 bases and 10 bases, with 10 bases remaining between them. The CDR3 runs to 11 residues. Germline CDR1 reads SGHTS; CDR2 reads YDEGEE. The CDR3 DNA follows: TGTGCCAGCAACCTCGGGGGAAAACTGTTTTTT. Its translation: CASNLGGKLFF.

This clone was observed a few times. Germline is not matched at one junction end, which may reflect a read error. The chain uses TRBV7-7 and TRBJ2-7, with D maybe TRBD1 (5 bases). The CDR3 length is 13 residues. Germline values: CDR1 SSHAT, CDR2 FNYEAQ (reference sequence). The CDR3, as DNA: TGTGCTAGCAGCTTCAACCAGGGCTACGAGCAGTACTTC. Translation: CASSFNQGYEQYF.

Only one count was recorded for this clone. In the same sample, other DNA sequences code for this CDR3. The gene calls are TRBV5-1 and TRBJ2-3, with 7 bases that match TRBD2. J gave up 3 bases and V 1 base, and 8 bases lay outside the gene matches. The CDR3 consists of 16 residues. The V gene's germline CDR1 is SGHRS and CDR2 YFSETQ. The CDR3 region has the DNA TGCGCCAGCAGCTTGATCGGTGGGAGGGGAACAGATACGCAGTATTTT. Amino acid sequence: CASSLIGGRGTDTQYF.

The rearrangement links TRBV19 to TRBJ1-5; D call uncertain. This CDR3 has 10 residues. Germline CDR1 is LNHDA and CDR2 is SQIVND (reference sequence). The V and J ends lost 6 bases and 7 bases respectively, with 4 bases between them. In DNA form, the CDR3 reads TGTGCCAGTAGCTGGCAGCCCCAGCATTTT. Translating gives CASSWQPQHF.

The chain employs TRBV6-6 and TRBJ2-7, with TRBD1 identical over 9 bases. The germline CDR1 and CDR2 sequences are MNHNY and SVGAGI (reference sequence). This CDR3 is 15 amino acids long. V gave up 4 bases and J gave up 4 bases; unmatched junction bases: 8. The CDR3 coding sequence is TGTGCCAGCAGTTTAGGACAGGGGAGCTATTACGAGCAGTACTTC. As protein: CASSLGQGSYYEQYF.

The rearrangement uses TRBV5-1 and TRBJ2-7, with 9 positions matching TRBD1. Trimming at V came to 1 base and at J to 3 bases, leaving 2 bases not matched to a gene. Germline CDR1 SGHRS, CDR2 YFSETQ. This CDR3 is built from 14 residues. CDR3 in DNA: TGCGCCAGCAGCTTGACAGGGGGCGACTACGAGCAGTACTTC. It codes for CASSLTGGDYEQYF.

The V and J genes are TRBV18 and TRBJ2-3, with D perhaps TRBD1 or TRBD2 (5 bases each). Germline-derived CDR1 and CDR2 are KGHSH and LQKENI. CDR3 length: 16 amino acids. V was shortened by 5 bases and J by 6 bases, with 21 bases between the two germline ends. CDR3 loop: CASSLGTRTYSDTQYF. The CDR3 DNA reads as TGTGCCAGCTCATTGGGTACTAGGACATATTCGGATACGCAGTATTTT.

This clone was recorded only once. The J gene is TRBJ2-7, the V gene TRBV11-2; D gene unclear. This CDR3 has 13 residues. Trimming shortened V by 0 bases and J by 6 bases, and 9 bases separated the two germline ends. CDR1 is SGHAT and CDR2 is FQNNGV in the germline V gene. Here the CDR3 reads CASSLEKGIEQYF. DNA of the CDR3: TGTGCCAGCAGCTTAGAAAAAGGGATCGAGCAGTACTTC.

The chain carries TRBV4-1 and TRBJ2-3, with TRBD1 matching 9 bases. After removal of 2 bases from V and 4 bases from J, the junction contained 10 bases not matched to a gene. The CDR3 covers 17 residues. The germline gives CDR1 MGHRA, CDR2 YSYEKL. CDR3 region: CASSQWANRGLSDTQYF. DNA for the CDR3: TGCGCCAGCAGCCAATGGGCCAACAGGGGGCTATCAGATACGCAGTATTTT.

The chain combines TRBV15 with TRBJ2-7; 10 bases are a match to TRBD1. Germline V gene data show CDR1 as LNHNV and CDR2 as YYDKDF (reference sequence). Trimming at V came to 3 bases and at J to 6 bases, leaving 2 bases not matched to a gene. The CDR3 consists of 13 residues. The CDR3 is CATSRRTGGEQYF. CDR3 in DNA: TGTGCCACCAGCAGGAGGACAGGGGGCGAGCAGTACTTC.

In this sample, this clone turned up once. The chain joins TRBV6-5 to TRBJ2-5, with a tentative D call TRBD1 (6 bases). CDR3 length: 14 amino acids. Germline CDR1 MNHEY, CDR2 SVGAGI. V lost 3 bases and J 5 bases, leaving 13 bases between the germline ends. CDR3 in amino acids: CASSYAQGLETQYF. The DNA for the CDR3 is TGTGCCAGCAGTTATGCTCAGGGGTTGGAGACCCAGTACTTC.

This clone occurred once. The CDR3 sequence is CASSMGLAGVSDTQYF. In DNA form, the CDR3 reads TGTGCCAGCAGTATGGGACTAGCGGGAGTATCAGATACGCAGTATTTT. The chain is built from TRBV2 and TRBJ2-3, with 14 positions matching TRBD2. J was trimmed by 4 bases and V by 5 bases; bases with no gene match: 5. The CDR3 contains 16 residues. Germline loops: CDR1 SNHLY, CDR2 FYNNEI.